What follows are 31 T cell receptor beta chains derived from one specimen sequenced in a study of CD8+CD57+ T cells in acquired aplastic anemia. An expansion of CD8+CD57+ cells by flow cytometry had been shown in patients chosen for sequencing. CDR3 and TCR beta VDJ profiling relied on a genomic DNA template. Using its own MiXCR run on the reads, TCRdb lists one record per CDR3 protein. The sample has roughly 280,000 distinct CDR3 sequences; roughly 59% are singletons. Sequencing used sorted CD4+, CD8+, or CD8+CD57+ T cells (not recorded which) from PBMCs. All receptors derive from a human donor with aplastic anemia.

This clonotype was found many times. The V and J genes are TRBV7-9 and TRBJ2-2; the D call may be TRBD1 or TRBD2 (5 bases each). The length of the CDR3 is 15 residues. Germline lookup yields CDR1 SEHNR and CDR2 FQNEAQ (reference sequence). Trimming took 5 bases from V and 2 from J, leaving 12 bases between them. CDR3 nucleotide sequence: TGTGCCAGCAGCCTTGGTGGGGGAAACACCGGGGAGCTGTTTTTT. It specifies CASSLGGGNTGELFF.

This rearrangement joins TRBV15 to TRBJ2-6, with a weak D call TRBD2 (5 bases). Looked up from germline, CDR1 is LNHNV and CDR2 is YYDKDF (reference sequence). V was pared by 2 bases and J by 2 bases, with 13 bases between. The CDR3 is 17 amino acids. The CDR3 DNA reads TGTGCCACCAGCAGACCCTTGGGAGATCCTGGGGCCAACGTCCTGACTTTC. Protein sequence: CATSRPLGDPGANVLTF.

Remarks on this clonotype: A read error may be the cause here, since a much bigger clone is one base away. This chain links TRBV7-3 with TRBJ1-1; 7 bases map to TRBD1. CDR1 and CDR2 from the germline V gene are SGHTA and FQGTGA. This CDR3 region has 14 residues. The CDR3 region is CASSGGTENTEALF. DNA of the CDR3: TGTGCCAGCAGCGGGGGGACAGAGAACACTGAAGCTCTCTTT. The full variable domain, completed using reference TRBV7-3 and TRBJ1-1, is GAGVSQTPSNKVTEKGKYVELRCDPISGHTALYWYRQSLGQGPEFLIYFQGTGAADDSGLPNDRFFAVRPEGSVSTLKIQRTERGDSAVYLCASSGGTENTEALFGQGTRLTVV.

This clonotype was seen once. CDR3 nucleotide sequence: TGTGCCAGCAGCTTAGCTTTACCTGAGCAGTACTTC. Protein sequence: CASSLALPEQYF. The chain employs TRBV7-8 and TRBJ2-7; the D is unclear. CDR1 is SGHVS, CDR2 FQNEAQ, per germline. The CDR3 loop spans 12 amino acids. V was pared by 0 bases and J by 7 bases, with 7 bases between. Combining the CDR3 with reference TRBV7-8 and TRBJ2-7 gives the whole variable domain GAGVSQSPRYKVAKRGQDVALRCDPISGHVSLFWYQQALGQGPEFLTYFQNEAQLDKSGLPSDRFFAERPEGSVSTLKIQRTQQEDSAVYLCASSLALPEQYFGPGTRLTVT.

The CDR3 loop is CASRLLTGNTIYF. In DNA form, the CDR3 reads TGTGCCAGCAGGTTGCTCACCGGAAACACCATATATTTT. The chain recombines TRBV7-9 with TRBJ1-3; D call uncertain. The CDR3 contains 13 residues. Trimming pared 6 bases from V and 4 bases from J, leaving 10 bases between. Germline CDR1 reads SEHNR; CDR2 reads FQNEAQ (reference sequence).

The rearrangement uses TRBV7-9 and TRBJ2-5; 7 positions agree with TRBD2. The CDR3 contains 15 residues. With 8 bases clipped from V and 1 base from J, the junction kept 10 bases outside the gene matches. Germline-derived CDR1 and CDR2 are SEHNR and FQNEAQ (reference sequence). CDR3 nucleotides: TGTGCCAGCGGGGAGGGGTGGGGAGTCCAAGAGACCCAGTACTTC. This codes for CASGEGWGVQETQYF.

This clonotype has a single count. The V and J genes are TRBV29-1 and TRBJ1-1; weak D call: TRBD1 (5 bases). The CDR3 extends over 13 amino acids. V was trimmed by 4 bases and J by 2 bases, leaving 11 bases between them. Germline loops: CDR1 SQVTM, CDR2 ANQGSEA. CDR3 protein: CSVGQGPNTEAFF. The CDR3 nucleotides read TGCAGCGTTGGTCAGGGCCCTAACACTGAAGCTTTCTTT.

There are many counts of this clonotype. CDR3 amino acids: CASSLRGRWDSPLHF. The CDR3 coding sequence is TGTGCCAGCAGCTTGCGGGGTAGGTGGGATTCACCCCTCCACTTT. The rearrangement joins TRBV5-6 to TRBJ1-6; D is unresolved. V lost 1 base and J 8 bases, leaving 13 bases between the germline ends. The germline V gene encodes CDR1 SGHDT and CDR2 YYEEEE. CDR3 size: 15 residues.

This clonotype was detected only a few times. The CDR3 spells CSARGQSQETQYF. Written as DNA, the CDR3 is TGCAGTGCTAGAGGGCAGAGCCAAGAGACCCAGTACTTC. The rearrangement joins TRBV20-1 to TRBJ2-5; D not certain. From germline, CDR1 is DFQATT and CDR2 SNEGSKA (reference sequence). V was clipped by 1 base and J by 1 base, with 7 bases between them. The CDR3 extends over 13 amino acids.

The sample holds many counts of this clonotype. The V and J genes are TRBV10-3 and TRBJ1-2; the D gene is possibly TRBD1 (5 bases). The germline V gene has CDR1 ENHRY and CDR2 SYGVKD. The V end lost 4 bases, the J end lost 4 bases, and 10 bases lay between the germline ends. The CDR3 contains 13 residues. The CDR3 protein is CAISARTSYGYTF. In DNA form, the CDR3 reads TGTGCCATCAGTGCAAGGACAAGCTATGGCTACACCTTC.

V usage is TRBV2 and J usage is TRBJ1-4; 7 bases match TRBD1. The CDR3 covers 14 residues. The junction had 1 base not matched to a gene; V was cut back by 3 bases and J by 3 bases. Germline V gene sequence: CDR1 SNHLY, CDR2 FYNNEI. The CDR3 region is CASSEQGANEKLFF. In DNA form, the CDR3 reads TGTGCCAGCAGTGAGCAGGGGGCTAATGAAAAACTGTTTTTT.

CDR3 coding DNA: TGTGCCAGCAGCGCCCTAACGGTGGGCTACAATGAAAAACTGTTTTTT. Protein sequence: CASSALTVGYNEKLFF. The chain recombines TRBV9 with TRBJ1-4, with D unclear. The CDR3 is 16 amino acids. The germline CDR1 and CDR2 sequences are SGDLS and YYNGEE. Between the trimmed V and J ends, which lost 3 bases and 5 bases, there was a span of 17 bases. Supplemented by reference TRBV9 and TRBJ1-4, the full variable domain reads DSGVTQTPKHLITATGQRVTLRCSPRSGDLSVYWYQQSLDQGLQFLIQYYNGEERAKGNILERFSAQQFPDLHSELNLSSLELGDSALYFCASSALTVGYNEKLFFGSGTQLSVL.

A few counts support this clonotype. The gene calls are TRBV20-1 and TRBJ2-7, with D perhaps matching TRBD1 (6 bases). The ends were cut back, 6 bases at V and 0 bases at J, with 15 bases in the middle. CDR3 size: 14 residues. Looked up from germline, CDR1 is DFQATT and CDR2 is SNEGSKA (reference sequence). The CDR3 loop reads CSATGTLLSYEQYF. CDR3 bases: TGCAGTGCCACCGGGACACTACTCTCCTACGAGCAGTACTTC.

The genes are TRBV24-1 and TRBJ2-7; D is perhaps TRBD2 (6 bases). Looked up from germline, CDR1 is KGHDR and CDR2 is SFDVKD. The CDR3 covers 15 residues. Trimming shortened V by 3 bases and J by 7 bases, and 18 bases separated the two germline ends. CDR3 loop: CATSDPGTLGGEQYF. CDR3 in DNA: TGTGCCACCAGTGATCCGGGGACTCTCGGGGGAGAGCAGTACTTC.

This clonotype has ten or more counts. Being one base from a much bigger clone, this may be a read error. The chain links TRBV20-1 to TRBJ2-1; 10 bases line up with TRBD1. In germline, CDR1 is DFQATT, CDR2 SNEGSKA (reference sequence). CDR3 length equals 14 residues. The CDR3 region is CSASSTGGLNVQFF. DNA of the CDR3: TGCAGTGCTAGCTCGACAGGGGGCCTCAATGTGCAGTTCTTC.

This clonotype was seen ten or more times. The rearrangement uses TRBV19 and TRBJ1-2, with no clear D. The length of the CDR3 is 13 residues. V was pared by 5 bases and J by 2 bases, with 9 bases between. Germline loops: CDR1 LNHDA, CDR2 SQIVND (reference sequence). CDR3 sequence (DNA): TGTGCCAGTAGTGCCGACTTAAACTATGGCTACACCTTC. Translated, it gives CASSADLNYGYTF.

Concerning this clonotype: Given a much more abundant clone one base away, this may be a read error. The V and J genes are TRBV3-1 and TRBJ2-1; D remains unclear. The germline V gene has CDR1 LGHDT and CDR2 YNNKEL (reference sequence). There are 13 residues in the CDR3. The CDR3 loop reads CANSQQSYNEQLF. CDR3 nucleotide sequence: TGTGCCAACAGCCAACAATCCTACAATGAGCAGCTCTTC.

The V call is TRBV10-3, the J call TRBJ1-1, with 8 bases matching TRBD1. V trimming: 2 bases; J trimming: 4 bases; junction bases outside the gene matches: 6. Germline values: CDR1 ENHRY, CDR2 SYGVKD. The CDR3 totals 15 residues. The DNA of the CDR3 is TGTGCCATCAGTGAGCCGGTAACAGGGGGCACTGAAGCTTTCTTT. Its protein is CAISEPVTGGTEAFF.

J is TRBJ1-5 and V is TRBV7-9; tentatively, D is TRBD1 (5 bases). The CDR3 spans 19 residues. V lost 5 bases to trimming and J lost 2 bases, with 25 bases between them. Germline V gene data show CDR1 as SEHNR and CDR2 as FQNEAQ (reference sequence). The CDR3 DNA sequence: TGTGCCAGCAGCCTAGACTTAACGGGGAAGGTGGGGGGCAATCAGCCCCAGCATTTT. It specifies CASSLDLTGKVGGNQPQHF.

CDR3 nucleotide sequence: TGTGCCAGCAGCCTCACCGGACTAGCGGGGGGCACAGATACGCAGTATTTT. Amino acid sequence: CASSLTGLAGGTDTQYF. The chain employs TRBV7-2 and TRBJ2-3, with 13 nucleotides matching TRBD2. Germline CDR1 reads SGHTA; CDR2 reads FQGNSA. V shed 5 bases, J shed 1 base, and the junction held 6 bases outside the gene matches. The CDR3 runs 17 residues.

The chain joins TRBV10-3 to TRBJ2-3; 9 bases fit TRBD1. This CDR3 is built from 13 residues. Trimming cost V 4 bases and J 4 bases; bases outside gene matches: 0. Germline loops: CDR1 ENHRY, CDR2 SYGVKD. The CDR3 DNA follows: TGTGCCATCAGTGGACAGGGGGCAGATACGCAGTATTTT. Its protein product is CAISGQGADTQYF.

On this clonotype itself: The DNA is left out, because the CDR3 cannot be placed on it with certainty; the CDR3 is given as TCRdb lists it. CDR3 residues: CASSFYICSASRGAGPYEQYF. The chain recombines TRBV7-8 with TRBJ2-7; the listed D gene, TRBD2, was not tested against the DNA. Germline CDR1 and CDR2: SGHVS and FQNEAQ. The CDR3 spans 21 amino acids, including both terminal residues.

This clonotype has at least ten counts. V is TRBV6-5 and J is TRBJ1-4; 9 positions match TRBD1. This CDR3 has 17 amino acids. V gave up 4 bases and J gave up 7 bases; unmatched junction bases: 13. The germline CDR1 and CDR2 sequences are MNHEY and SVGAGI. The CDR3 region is CASSLTPWDRVSEKLFF. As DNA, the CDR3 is TGTGCCAGCAGTTTAACCCCTTGGGACAGGGTATCTGAAAAACTGTTTTTT.

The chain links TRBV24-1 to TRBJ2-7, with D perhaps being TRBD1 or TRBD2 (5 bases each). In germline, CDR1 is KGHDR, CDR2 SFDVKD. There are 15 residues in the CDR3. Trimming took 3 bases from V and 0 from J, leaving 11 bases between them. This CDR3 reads CATSDRGRGSYEQYF. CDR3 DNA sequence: TGTGCCACCAGTGATCGGGGACGGGGCTCCTACGAGCAGTACTTC.

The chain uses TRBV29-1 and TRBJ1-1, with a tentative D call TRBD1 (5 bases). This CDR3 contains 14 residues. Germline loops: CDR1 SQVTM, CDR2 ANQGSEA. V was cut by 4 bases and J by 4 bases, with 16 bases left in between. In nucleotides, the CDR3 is TGCAGCGTTGGCGGGGGGGGGTCCCTCACTGAAGCTTTCTTT. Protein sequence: CSVGGGGSLTEAFF. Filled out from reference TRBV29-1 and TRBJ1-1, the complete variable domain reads SAVISQKPSRDICQRGTSLTIQCQVDSQVTMMFWYRQQPGQSLTLIATANQGSEATYESGFVIDKFPISRPNLTFSTLTVSNMSPEDSSIYLCSVGGGGSLTEAFFGQGTRLTVV.

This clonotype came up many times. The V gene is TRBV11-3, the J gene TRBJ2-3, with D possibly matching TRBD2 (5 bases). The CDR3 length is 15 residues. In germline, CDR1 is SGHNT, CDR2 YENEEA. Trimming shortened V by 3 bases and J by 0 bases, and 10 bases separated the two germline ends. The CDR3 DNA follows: TGTGCCAGCAGCTTTAATGGCGGGAGCACAGATACGCAGTATTTT. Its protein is CASSFNGGSTDTQYF.

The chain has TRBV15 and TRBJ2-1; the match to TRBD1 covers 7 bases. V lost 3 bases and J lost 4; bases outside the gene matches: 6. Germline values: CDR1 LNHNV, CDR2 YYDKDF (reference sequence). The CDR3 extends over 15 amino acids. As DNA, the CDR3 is TGTGCCACCAGCAGGAATGGACAGGCTTACAATGAGCAGTTCTTC. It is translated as CATSRNGQAYNEQFF.

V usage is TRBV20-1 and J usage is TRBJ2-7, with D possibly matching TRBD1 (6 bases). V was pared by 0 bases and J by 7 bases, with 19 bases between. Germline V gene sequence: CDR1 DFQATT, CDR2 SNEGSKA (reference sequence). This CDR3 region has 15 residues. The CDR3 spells CSARDRRTGSWEQYF. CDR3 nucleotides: TGCAGTGCTAGAGATCGAAGAACAGGGTCTTGGGAGCAGTACTTC.

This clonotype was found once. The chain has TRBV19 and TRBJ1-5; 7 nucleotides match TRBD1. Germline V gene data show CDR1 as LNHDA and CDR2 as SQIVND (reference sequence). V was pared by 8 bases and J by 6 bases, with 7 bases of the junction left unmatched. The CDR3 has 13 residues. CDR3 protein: CASRTGPGQPQHF. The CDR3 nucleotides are TGTGCCAGTCGGACAGGACCCGGTCAGCCCCAGCATTTT. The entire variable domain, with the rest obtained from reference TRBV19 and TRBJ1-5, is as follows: DGGITQSPKYLFRKEGQNVTLSCEQNLNHDAMYWYRQDPGQGLRLIYYSQIVNDFQKGDIAEGYSVSREKKESFPLTVTSAQKNPTAFYLCASRTGPGQPQHFGDGTRLSIL.

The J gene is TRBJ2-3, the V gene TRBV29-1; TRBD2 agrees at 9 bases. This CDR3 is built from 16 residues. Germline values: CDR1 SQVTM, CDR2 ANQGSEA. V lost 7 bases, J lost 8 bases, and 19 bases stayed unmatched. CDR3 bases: TGCAGCGCCGGAGGGCTAGCGGGGATTATAGGGGGTACGCAGTATTTT. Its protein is CSAGGLAGIIGGTQYF.

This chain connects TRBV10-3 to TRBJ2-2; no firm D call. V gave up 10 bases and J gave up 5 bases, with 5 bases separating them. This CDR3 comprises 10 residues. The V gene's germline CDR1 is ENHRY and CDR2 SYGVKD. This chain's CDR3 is CATMTGELFF. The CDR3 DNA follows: TGTGCCACAATGACCGGGGAGCTGTTTTTT.